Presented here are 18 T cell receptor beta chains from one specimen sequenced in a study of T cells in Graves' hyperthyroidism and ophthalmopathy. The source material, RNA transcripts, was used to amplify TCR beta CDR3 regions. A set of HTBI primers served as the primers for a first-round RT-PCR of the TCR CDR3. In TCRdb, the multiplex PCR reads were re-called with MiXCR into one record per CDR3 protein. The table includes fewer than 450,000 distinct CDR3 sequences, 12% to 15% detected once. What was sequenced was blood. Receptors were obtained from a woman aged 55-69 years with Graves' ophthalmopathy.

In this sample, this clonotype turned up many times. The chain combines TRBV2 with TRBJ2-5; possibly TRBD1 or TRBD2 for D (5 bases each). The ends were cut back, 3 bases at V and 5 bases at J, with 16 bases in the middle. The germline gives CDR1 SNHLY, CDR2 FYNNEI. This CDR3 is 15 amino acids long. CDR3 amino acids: CASSDGTGFRETQYF. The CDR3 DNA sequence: TGTGCCAGCAGTGATGGGACGGGGTTTCGGGAGACCCAGTACTTC.

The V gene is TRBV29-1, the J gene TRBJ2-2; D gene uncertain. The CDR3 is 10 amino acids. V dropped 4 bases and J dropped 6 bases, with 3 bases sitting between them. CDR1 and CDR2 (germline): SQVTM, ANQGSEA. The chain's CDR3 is CSVGSGELFF. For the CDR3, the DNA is TGCAGCGTTGGGTCCGGGGAGCTGTTTTTT.

CDR3 sequence reads: CASSLWLGTDTQYF. CDR3 bases: TGTGCCAGCAGTTTATGGCTGGGCACAGATACGCAGTATTTT. This chain links TRBV28 with TRBJ2-3, with D unclear. Between the trimmed V and J ends, which lost 0 bases and 1 base, there was a span of 5 bases. From germline, CDR1 is MDHEN and CDR2 SYDVKM. The CDR3 spans 14 residues.

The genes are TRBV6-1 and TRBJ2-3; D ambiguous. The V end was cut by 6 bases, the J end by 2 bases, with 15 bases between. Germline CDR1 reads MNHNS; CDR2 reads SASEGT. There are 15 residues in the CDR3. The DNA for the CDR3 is TGTGCCAGCAGGCAAACGCACACATTCACAGATACGCAGTATTTT. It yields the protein CASRQTHTFTDTQYF.

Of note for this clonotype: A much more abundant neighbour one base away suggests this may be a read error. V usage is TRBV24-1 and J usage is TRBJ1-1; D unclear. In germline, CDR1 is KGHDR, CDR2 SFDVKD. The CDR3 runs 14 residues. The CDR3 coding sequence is TGTGTCACCAGTGATTTCCGGGGAAACACTGAAGCTTTCTTT. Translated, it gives CVTSDFRGNTEAFF.

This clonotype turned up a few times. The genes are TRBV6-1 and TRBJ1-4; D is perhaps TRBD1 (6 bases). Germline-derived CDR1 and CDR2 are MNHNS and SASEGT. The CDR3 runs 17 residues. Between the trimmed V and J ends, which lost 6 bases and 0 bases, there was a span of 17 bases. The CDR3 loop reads CASRTNPGESTNEKLFF. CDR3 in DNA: TGTGCCAGCAGGACCAACCCAGGGGAATCAACTAATGAAAAACTGTTTTTT.

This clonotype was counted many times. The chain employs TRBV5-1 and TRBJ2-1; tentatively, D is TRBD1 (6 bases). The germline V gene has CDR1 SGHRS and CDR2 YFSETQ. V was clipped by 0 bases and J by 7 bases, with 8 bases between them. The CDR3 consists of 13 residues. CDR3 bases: TGCGCCAGCAGCTTGGGGGGGCCAAATGAGCAGTTCTTC. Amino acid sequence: CASSLGGPNEQFF.

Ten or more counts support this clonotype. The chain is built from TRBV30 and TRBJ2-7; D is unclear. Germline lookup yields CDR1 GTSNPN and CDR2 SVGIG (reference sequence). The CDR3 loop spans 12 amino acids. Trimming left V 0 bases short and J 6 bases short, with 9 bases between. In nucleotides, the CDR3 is TGTGCCTGGAGTGTAGTAGTTTCCGAGCAGTACTTC. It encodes CAWSVVVSEQYF.

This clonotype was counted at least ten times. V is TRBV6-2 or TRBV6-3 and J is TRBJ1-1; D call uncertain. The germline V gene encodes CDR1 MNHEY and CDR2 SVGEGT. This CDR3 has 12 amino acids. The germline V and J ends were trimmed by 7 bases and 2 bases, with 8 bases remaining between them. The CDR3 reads CASKARNTEAFF. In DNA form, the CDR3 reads TGTGCCAGCAAAGCAAGAAACACTGAAGCTTTCTTT.

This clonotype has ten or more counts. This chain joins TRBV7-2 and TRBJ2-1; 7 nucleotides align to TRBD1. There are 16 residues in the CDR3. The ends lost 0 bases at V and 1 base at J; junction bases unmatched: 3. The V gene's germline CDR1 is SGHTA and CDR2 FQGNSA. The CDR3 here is CASSLAATGSYNEQFF. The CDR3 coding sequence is TGTGCCAGCAGCTTAGCGGCGACAGGGTCCTACAATGAGCAGTTCTTC.

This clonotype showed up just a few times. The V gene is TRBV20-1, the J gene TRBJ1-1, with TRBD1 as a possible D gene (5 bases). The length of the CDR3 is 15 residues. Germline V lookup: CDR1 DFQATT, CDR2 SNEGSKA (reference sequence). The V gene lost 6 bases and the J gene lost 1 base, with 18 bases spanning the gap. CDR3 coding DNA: TGCAGTGCCCCACGGAGGGGTGGTGGGAACACTGAAGCTTTCTTT. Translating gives CSAPRRGGGNTEAFF.

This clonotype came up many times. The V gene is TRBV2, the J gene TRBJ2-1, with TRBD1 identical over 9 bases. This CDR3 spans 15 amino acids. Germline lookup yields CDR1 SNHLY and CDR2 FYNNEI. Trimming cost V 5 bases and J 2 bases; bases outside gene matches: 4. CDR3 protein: CASSTGTGPYNEQFF. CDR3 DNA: TGTGCCAGCAGTACCGGGACAGGGCCCTACAATGAGCAGTTCTTC.

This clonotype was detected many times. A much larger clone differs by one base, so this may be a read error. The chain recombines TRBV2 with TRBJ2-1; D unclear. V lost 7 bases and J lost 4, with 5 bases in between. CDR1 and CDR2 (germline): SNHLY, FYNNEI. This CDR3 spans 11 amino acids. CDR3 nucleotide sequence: TGTGCCAGCAACCCATACAATGAGCAGTTCTTC. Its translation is CASNPYNEQFF.

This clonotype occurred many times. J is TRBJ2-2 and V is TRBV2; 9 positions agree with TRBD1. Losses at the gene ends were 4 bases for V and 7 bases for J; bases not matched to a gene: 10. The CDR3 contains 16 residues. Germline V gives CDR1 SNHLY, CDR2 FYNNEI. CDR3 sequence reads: CASSVEQGAIGGELFF. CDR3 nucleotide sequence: TGTGCCAGCAGTGTAGAACAGGGGGCCATCGGCGGGGAGCTGTTTTTT.

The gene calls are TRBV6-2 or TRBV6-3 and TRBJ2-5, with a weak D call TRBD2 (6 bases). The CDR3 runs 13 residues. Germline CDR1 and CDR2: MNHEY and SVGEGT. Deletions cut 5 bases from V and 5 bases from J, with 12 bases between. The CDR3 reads CASSGNGGETQYF. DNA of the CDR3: TGTGCCAGCAGTGGTAACGGAGGGGAGACCCAGTACTTC.

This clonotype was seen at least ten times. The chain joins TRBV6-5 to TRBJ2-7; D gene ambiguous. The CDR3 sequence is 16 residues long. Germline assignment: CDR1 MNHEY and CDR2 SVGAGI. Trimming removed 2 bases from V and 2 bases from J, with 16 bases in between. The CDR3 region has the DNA TGTGCCAGCAGTTACGCCCCCCCGGCGTGGCCCTACGAGCAGTACTTC. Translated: CASSYAPPAWPYEQYF.

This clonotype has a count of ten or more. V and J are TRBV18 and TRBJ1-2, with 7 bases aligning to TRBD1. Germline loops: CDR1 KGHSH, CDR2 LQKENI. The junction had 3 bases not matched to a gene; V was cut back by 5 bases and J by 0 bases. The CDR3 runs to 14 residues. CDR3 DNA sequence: TGTGCCAGCTCATCCGACAGGGCTAACTATGGCTACACCTTC. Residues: CASSSDRANYGYTF.

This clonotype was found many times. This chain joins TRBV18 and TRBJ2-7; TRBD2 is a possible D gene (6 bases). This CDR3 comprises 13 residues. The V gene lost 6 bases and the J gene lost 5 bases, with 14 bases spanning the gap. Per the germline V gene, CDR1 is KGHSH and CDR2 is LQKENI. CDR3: CASSSGSRDEQYF. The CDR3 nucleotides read TGTGCCAGCTCCTCCGGGAGCCGGGACGAGCAGTACTTC.